Below are 27 T cell receptor beta chains sequenced from a single sample in a study of T-cell reconstitution after alpha-beta-depleted transplantation in children. Researchers prepared the TCRbeta library using unique molecular identifiers, the study reports. TCRdb reprocessed the PCR reads with MiXCR, giving one entry per CDR3 protein. Seen here are 45,000 to 55,000 distinct CDR3 sequences, over 4.5% observed once, and the top ten hold around 31%. Sequencing used PBMCs, mostly from graft donor cells, obtained 60 days after TCRalphabeta/CD19-depleted stem cell transplant. All receptors come from a female patient aged 2-10 years who had a stem cell transplant for aplastic anemia, so the T cells may come from the graft donor.

In its sample, this clonotype was seen many times. The J gene is TRBJ1-4, the V gene TRBV20-1; 10 bases fit TRBD1. This CDR3 contains 15 residues. Germline-derived CDR1 and CDR2 are DFQATT and SNEGSKA (reference sequence). J was trimmed by 8 bases and V by 0 bases; bases with no gene match: 6. CDR3 protein: CSARDRDRGYEKLFF. CDR3 in DNA: TGCAGTGCTAGAGATCGGGACAGGGGATACGAAAAACTGTTTTTT.

Worth noting for this clonotype: This clone may be a read error of a much larger clone one base away. The chain employs TRBV7-3 and TRBJ2-1; possibly TRBD2 for D (7 bases). CDR1 SGHTA and CDR2 FQGTGA come from the germline V gene. The CDR3 is made up of 15 amino acids. The V end was cut by 5 bases, the J end by 8 bases, with 19 bases between. The CDR3 spells CASSLTGGLSHEQFF. CDR3 sequence (DNA): TGTGCCAGCAGCCTTACGGGGGGCCTATCCCATGAGCAGTTCTTC.

In its sample, this clonotype was seen many times. The J gene is TRBJ1-2, the V gene TRBV7-9, with D tentatively TRBD1 (6 bases). The CDR3 spans 15 residues. From germline, CDR1 is SEHNR and CDR2 FQNEAQ (reference sequence). V was cut by 5 bases and J by 0 bases, with 13 bases left in between. The CDR3 here is CASSLTGPSNYGYTF. The CDR3 coding sequence is TGTGCCAGCAGCCTGACAGGACCCTCTAACTATGGCTACACCTTC.

The rearrangement joins TRBV12-3 or TRBV12-4 to TRBJ1-4; D gene ambiguous. Trimming removed 3 bases from V and 8 bases from J, with 22 bases in between. CDR3 size: 17 residues. CDR3 region: CASSFHGRATRREKLFF. CDR3 nucleotides: TGTGCCAGCAGTTTCCACGGCCGAGCGACTCGACGGGAAAAACTGTTTTTT.

Many counts were recorded for this clonotype. The genes are TRBV28 and TRBJ2-5; 13 bases align to TRBD2. The germline CDR1 and CDR2 sequences are MDHEN and SYDVKM. Trimming removed 4 bases from V and 7 bases from J; junction bases left unmatched: 9. This CDR3 is 16 amino acids long. The CDR3 nucleotides are TGTGCCAGCAGTTCCACTACTAGCGGGAGGGTTGGGACCCAGTACTTC. It codes for CASSSTTSGRVGTQYF.

This clonotype was detected many times. The chain couples TRBV28 to TRBJ2-5; D unclear. This CDR3 is 13 amino acids long. The germline V and J ends were trimmed by 3 bases and 3 bases, with 8 bases remaining between them. Per germline, CDR1 MDHEN and CDR2 SYDVKM. The CDR3 sequence is CASSFQTKETQYF. The CDR3 DNA reads TGTGCCAGCAGTTTTCAGACAAAAGAGACCCAGTACTTC.

This clonotype was detected many times. The rearrangement joins TRBV10-3 to TRBJ2-7; D may be TRBD2 (6 bases). Per the germline V gene, CDR1 is ENHRY and CDR2 is SYGVKD. This CDR3 is 13 amino acids long. Trimming pared 5 bases from V and 3 bases from J, leaving 11 bases between. In DNA form, the CDR3 reads TGTGCCATCAGTCCCGGGGGAGTCTACGAGCAGTACTTC. This encodes CAISPGGVYEQYF.

V and J are TRBV2 and TRBJ1-5, with 8 bases fitting TRBD1. Germline V gene lookup returns CDR1 SNHLY and CDR2 FYNNEI. The CDR3 contains 14 residues. V dropped 6 bases and J dropped 2; count of bases not matched to a gene: 3. The CDR3 region has the DNA TGTGCCAGCAGCGGGACAGGAGGCAATCAGCCCCAGCATTTT. Encoded protein: CASSGTGGNQPQHF.

This clonotype was counted ten times or more. The gene calls are TRBV7-3 and TRBJ2-3; the D is unclear. The CDR3 length is 16 residues. V lost 5 bases, J lost 2 bases, and 17 bases lay in between. Germline V gene lookup returns CDR1 SGHTA and CDR2 FQGTGA. The CDR3 nucleotides read TGTGCCAGCAGCCCGAACCGGTTATCAAACACAGATACGCAGTATTTT. Protein: CASSPNRLSNTDTQYF. Full variable domain (missing parts from reference TRBV7-3 and TRBJ2-3): GAGVSQTPSNKVTEKGKYVELRCDPISGHTALYWYRQSLGQGPEFLIYFQGTGAADDSGLPNDRFFAVRPEGSVSTLKIQRTERGDSAVYLCASSPNRLSNTDTQYFGPGTRLTVL.

This clonotype was seen a few times. The CDR3 nucleotides read TGTGCCAGCAGCACACTGGGCAAATACGAGCAGTACTTC. Its protein product is CASSTLGKYEQYF. The gene calls are TRBV7-9 and TRBJ2-7, with D unresolved. CDR3 length equals 13 residues. Germline V gene sequence: CDR1 SEHNR, CDR2 FQNEAQ (reference sequence). The germline V and J ends were trimmed by 5 bases and 4 bases, with 12 bases remaining between them. Variable domain in full (rest from reference TRBV7-9 and TRBJ2-7): DTGVSQNPRHKITKRGQNVTFRCDPISEHNRLYWYRQTLGQGPEFLTYFQNEAQLEKSRLLSDRFSAERPKGSFSTLEIQRTEQGDSAMYLCASSTLGKYEQYFGPGTRLTVT.

This clonotype was recorded at least ten times. The chain links TRBV20-1 to TRBJ2-7, with TRBD1 as a possible D gene (7 bases). The germline V and J ends were trimmed by 3 bases and 2 bases, with 14 bases remaining between them. Germline CDR1 and CDR2: DFQATT and SNEGSKA (reference sequence). The CDR3 covers 14 residues. The CDR3 coding sequence is TGCAGTGCTAGCGGCGCAGGGGGGACCTACGAGCAGTACTTC. Its translation is CSASGAGGTYEQYF.

This chain uses TRBV2 with TRBJ2-1; a possible D gene is TRBD2 (7 bases). V lost 2 bases, J lost 8 bases, and 13 bases lay in between. The CDR3 has 14 residues. The germline V gene encodes CDR1 SNHLY and CDR2 FYNNEI. This CDR3 is CASSESLGGDEQFF. The CDR3 DNA reads TGTGCCAGCAGTGAATCCTTAGGGGGGGATGAGCAGTTCTTC.

The rearrangement joins TRBV6-1 to TRBJ2-3, with TRBD2 matching 9 bases. This CDR3 comprises 15 residues. Germline CDR1 MNHNS, CDR2 SASEGT. V shed 6 bases, J shed 6 bases, and the junction held 10 bases outside the gene matches. CDR3 DNA: TGTGCCAGCAGCGAGCAGAGGACTAGCGCCGATACGCAGTATTTT. Protein sequence: CASSEQRTSADTQYF.

The chain is built from TRBV2 and TRBJ2-5; 11 nucleotides align to TRBD2. The CDR3 runs 14 residues. The V and J ends lost 7 bases and 2 bases, in that order; junction bases with no gene match: 3. Germline CDR1 SNHLY, CDR2 FYNNEI. The CDR3 sequence is CASMVAGGQETQYF. The CDR3 DNA reads as TGTGCCAGCATGGTAGCGGGGGGGCAAGAGACCCAGTACTTC.

This clonotype has more than one count but fewer than ten. This chain uses TRBV10-3 with TRBJ1-2; D is uncertain. The CDR3 is made up of 11 amino acids. Trimming removed 7 bases at V and 2 bases at J, with 5 bases between. The germline V gene has CDR1 ENHRY and CDR2 SYGVKD. The CDR3 DNA reads as TGTGCCATCACCCCCAACTATGGCTACACCTTC. Translating gives CAITPNYGYTF.

This clonotype occurred a few times. The CDR3 DNA is TGTGCCAGCAGCCCGGGGCGGGTTAGGACCGGGGAGCTGTTTTTT. Amino acids: CASSPGRVRTGELFF. The chain has TRBV7-8 and TRBJ2-2; D is tentatively TRBD1 or TRBD2 (5 bases each). The V gene's germline CDR1 is SGHVS and CDR2 FQNEAQ. The CDR3 contains 15 residues. Trimming left V 5 bases short and J 5 bases short, with 15 bases between.

The sample holds a few counts of this clonotype. The rearrangement links TRBV3-1 to TRBJ1-1; D unresolved. Germline-derived CDR1 and CDR2 are LGHDT and YNNKEL (reference sequence). V lost 4 bases and J 3 bases, leaving 18 bases between the germline ends. The CDR3 length is 16 residues. Here the CDR3 DNA reads TGTGCCAGCAGCCCTCGGACCTTGTTGGGCTACACTGAAGCTTTCTTT. Its protein is CASSPRTLLGYTEAFF. Full variable domain (rest looked up from reference TRBV3-1 and TRBJ1-1): DTAVSQTPKYLVTQMGNDKSIKCEQNLGHDTMYWYKQDSKKFLKIMFSYNNKELIINETVPNRFSPKSPDKAHLNLHINSLELGDSAVYFCASSPRTLLGYTEAFFGQGTRLTVV.

This clonotype was counted ten times or more. This sequence joins TRBV6-5 and TRBJ2-7; possibly TRBD1 for D (7 bases). Germline values: CDR1 MNHEY, CDR2 SVGAGI. Trimming removed 6 bases at V and 1 base at J, with 13 bases between. The CDR3 has 14 residues. This CDR3 reads CASRIRGDSYEQYF. CDR3 sequence (DNA): TGTGCCAGCAGGATCAGGGGGGATTCCTACGAGCAGTACTTC.

This clonotype was seen at least ten times. The chain has TRBV20-1 and TRBJ1-2; maybe TRBD1 (5 bases). The germline V and J ends were trimmed by 4 bases and 2 bases, with 17 bases remaining between them. This CDR3 has 15 residues. Germline assignment: CDR1 DFQATT and CDR2 SNEGSKA (reference sequence). CDR3 DNA sequence: TGCAGTGCTACACTTGGGTTTGGGGGAAACTATGGCTACACCTTC. Translated, it gives CSATLGFGGNYGYTF.

This clonotype was picked up many times. The chain combines TRBV5-5 with TRBJ1-5, with D possibly matching TRBD1 (6 bases). The V gene's germline CDR1 is SGHKS and CDR2 YYEKEE (reference sequence). The CDR3 sequence is 14 residues long. The V end lost 4 bases, the J end lost 8 bases, and 16 bases lay between the germline ends. The CDR3 reads CASSPQGGEKPQHF. The CDR3 DNA sequence: TGTGCCAGCAGCCCACAGGGAGGCGAAAAGCCCCAGCATTTT.

There are many counts of this clonotype. The genes are TRBV12-3 or TRBV12-4 and TRBJ2-5; no clear D. The V end lost 3 bases, the J end lost 5 bases, and 7 bases lay between the germline ends. The CDR3 consists of 12 residues. This chain's CDR3 is CASSFVRETQYF. The CDR3 nucleotides are TGTGCCAGCAGTTTTGTTCGGGAGACCCAGTACTTC.

V and J are TRBV27 and TRBJ2-7; D is perhaps TRBD2 (5 bases). This CDR3 region has 14 residues. Germline V gives CDR1 MNHEY, CDR2 SMNVEV (reference sequence). The V gene lost 3 bases and the J gene lost 0 bases, with 9 bases spanning the gap. The chain's CDR3 is CASSFKRSSYEQYF. The CDR3 nucleotides read TGTGCCAGCAGTTTCAAGCGGAGCTCCTACGAGCAGTACTTC.

This clonotype was found many times. The chain employs TRBV7-9 and TRBJ2-7, with 7 bases that match TRBD1. Germline CDR1 SEHNR, CDR2 FQNEAQ (reference sequence). The CDR3 runs 14 residues. With 4 bases clipped from V and 3 bases from J, the junction kept 6 bases outside the gene matches. The CDR3 sequence: CASSSTGQYYEQYF. The CDR3 nucleotides are TGTGCCAGCAGCTCGACGGGACAGTACTACGAGCAGTACTTC.

This clonotype was recorded many times. The chain couples TRBV2 to TRBJ1-1; 9 bases agree with TRBD1. V shed 5 bases, J shed 5 bases, and the junction held 9 bases outside the gene matches. Germline V gene lookup returns CDR1 SNHLY and CDR2 FYNNEI. The CDR3 covers 15 residues. CDR3 residues: CASSTQGAGLTEAFF. The CDR3 DNA is TGTGCCAGCAGTACACAGGGGGCGGGCTTGACTGAAGCTTTCTTT.

Comments on this clonotype: One base away lies a much larger clone, so this may be a sequencing read error. It is likely a read error, because the conserved phenylalanine at the end of the CDR3 is missing. The DNA is left out, because the CDR3 cannot be placed on it with certainty; the CDR3 is given as TCRdb lists it. This chain joins TRBV2 and TRBJ1-5; TRBD1 is the table's D call, not checked against the DNA. The CDR3 region is 13 residues in length, termini included. Looked up from germline, CDR1 is SNHLY and CDR2 is FYNNEI. The CDR3 loop reads CASRDGYNQPLHL.

This clonotype was seen ten or more times. The rearrangement uses TRBV5-1 and TRBJ2-3, with TRBD2 matching 7 bases. The CDR3 runs to 16 residues. Trimming took 1 base from V and 2 from J; bases not matched to a gene: 7. Germline V lookup: CDR1 SGHRS, CDR2 YFSETQ. CDR3 loop: CASSLPKAGITDTQYF. For the CDR3, the DNA is TGCGCCAGCAGCTTGCCCAAAGCGGGGATCACAGATACGCAGTATTTT.

This clonotype was recorded at least ten times. The chain joins TRBV7-3 to TRBJ1-6; D is possibly TRBD1 (5 bases). Trimming left V 2 bases short and J 9 bases short, with 11 bases between. CDR3 length: 14 amino acids. The germline V gene has CDR1 SGHTA and CDR2 FQGTGA. The CDR3 protein is CASSLGGAGSPLHF. For the CDR3, the DNA is TGTGCCAGCAGCTTAGGAGGGGCGGGTTCACCCCTCCACTTT.